Only a few counts were recorded for the clone carrying this T cell receptor beta chain. The sample belongs to a study of identical twins. Trimming shortened V by 0 bases and J by 2 bases, and 15 bases separated the two germline ends. The CDR3 contains 16 residues. Germline V gives CDR1 SQVTM, CDR2 ANQGSEA. MiXCR, run by TCRdb on the 5' RACE reads, gives a single entry per CDR3 protein. The sample shows 600,000 to 700,000 distinct CDR3 sequences, 21% of them seen only once. Donors uniformly comprised healthy Caucasians. These data also formed part of another study, on T cells expressing NK-cell markers. According to that study: The study found these clonotypes also leading the CD3+CD56-NKG2C+ fraction in a few donors.

The clonotype comes from a woman between 18 and 29 years old in good health. The specimen sequenced was PBMCs. This rearrangement joins TRBV29-1 to TRBJ2-3; perhaps TRBD2 as D (6 bases). CDR3 in amino acids: CSVEDLHGGTTDTQYF. DNA of the CDR3: TGCAGCGTTGAAGATCTGCATGGCGGGACCACAGATACGCAGTATTTT.